The 14 T cell receptor beta chains presented below share a single source sample, sequenced in a study of blood T cell repertoires in COVID-19. Assay used: immunoSEQ multiplex PCR; TCRdb lists only in-frame clones, some missing. The sample shows approximately 60,000 clones, 85% to 95% of them seen only once. Sequencing was carried out using peripheral blood. These receptors were taken from an older man with active COVID-19.

This clone was seen just once. The J gene is TRBJ1-1, the V gene TRBV2; 9 bases map to TRBD1. CDR1 SNHLY and CDR2 FYNNEI come from the germline V gene. V shed 6 bases and J 5 bases; nucleotides not matched to a gene: 10. The CDR3 is 15 amino acids. The CDR3 is CASSITGQGPTEAFF. The CDR3 DNA is TGTGCCAGCAGCATAACTGGACAGGGGCCGACTGAAGCTTTCTTT.

This chain joins TRBV6-4 and TRBJ1-1; D unclear. The CDR3 sequence is 15 residues long. Germline V lookup: CDR1 MRHNA, CDR2 SNTAGT. Between the trimmed V and J ends, which lost 3 bases and 6 bases, there was a span of 17 bases. CDR3 sequence (DNA): TGTGCCAGCAGTGAATCTATTCCTACGATCCCTGAAGCTTTCTTT. Translated, it gives CASSESIPTIPEAFF.

The V and J genes are TRBV7-9 and TRBJ2-5; 8 bases map to TRBD1. CDR1 and CDR2 from the germline V gene are SEHNR and FQNEAQ (reference sequence). The CDR3 covers 16 residues. Unmatched junction bases numbered 5, after V lost 2 bases and J lost 0 bases. CDR3 loop: CASSLLTGVYQETQYF. The DNA for the CDR3 is TGTGCCAGCAGCTTACTGACAGGGGTCTACCAAGAGACCCAGTACTTC.

This chain uses TRBV9 with TRBJ1-2; TRBD1 matches 10 bases. CDR1 is SGDLS, CDR2 YYNGEE, per germline. The CDR3 has 15 amino acids. The J segment lost 4 bases and the V segment lost 4 bases, leaving 7 bases of the junction unmatched. CDR3 sequence reads: CASSSPGQGFYGYTF. The CDR3 DNA reads TGTGCCAGCAGCAGTCCGGGACAGGGGTTCTATGGCTACACCTTC.

This chain links TRBV18 with TRBJ2-2; TRBD1 might be the D (6 bases). The CDR3 contains 16 residues. Trimming shortened V by 0 bases and J by 1 base, and 9 bases separated the two germline ends. CDR1 and CDR2 from the germline V gene are KGHSH and LQKENI. CDR3 sequence reads: CASSPPTQGNTGELFF. The CDR3 DNA is TGTGCCAGCTCACCACCGACACAGGGGAACACCGGGGAGCTGTTTTTT.

This sequence joins TRBV4-1 and TRBJ2-1; TRBD2 matches at 8 bases. V shed 3 bases, J shed 8 bases, and the junction held 9 bases outside the gene matches. The CDR3 consists of 15 residues. Germline V lookup: CDR1 MGHRA, CDR2 YSYEKL. CDR3 sequence (DNA): TGCGCCAGCAGCCAGCTCCGGGGGGGCCGCTATGAGCAGTTCTTC. Translated, it gives CASSQLRGGRYEQFF.

This chain connects TRBV5-5 to TRBJ1-1; 8 bases agree with TRBD1. This CDR3 has 15 amino acids. Trimming at V came to 4 bases and at J to 1 base, leaving 6 bases not matched to a gene. CDR1 and CDR2 (germline): SGHKS, YYEKEE (reference sequence). The DNA of the CDR3 is TGTGCCAGCAGCATGGACAGGGTTCGGAACACTGAAGCTTTCTTT. It translates to CASSMDRVRNTEAFF.

This chain joins TRBV5-6 and TRBJ2-7; D gene uncertain. This CDR3 is built from 16 residues. CDR1 is SGHDT and CDR2 is YYEEEE in the germline V gene. V lost 4 bases, J lost 1 base, and 18 bases lay in between. The CDR3 loop is CASSRRLSPLSYEQYF. The CDR3 region has the DNA TGTGCCAGCAGCCGACGACTGTCACCCCTTTCCTACGAGCAGTACTTC.

The V and J genes are TRBV4-3 and TRBJ2-7, with D perhaps matching TRBD1 (6 bases). The CDR3 contains 15 residues. Looked up from germline, CDR1 is LGHNA and CDR2 is YSLEER. With 3 bases removed from V and 1 base from J, the gap between germline ends came to 13 bases. The CDR3 protein is CASSHPGARSYEQYF. The CDR3, as DNA: TGCGCCAGCAGCCATCCAGGGGCCCGATCCTACGAGCAGTACTTC.

This chain links TRBV18 with TRBJ2-7; 8 positions match TRBD1. After removal of 0 bases from V and 4 bases from J, the junction contained 2 bases not matched to a gene. The CDR3 has 14 amino acids. Germline values: CDR1 KGHSH, CDR2 LQKENI. This chain's CDR3 is CASSPPDRAYEQYF. The CDR3 coding sequence is TGTGCCAGCTCACCACCGGACAGGGCTTACGAGCAGTACTTC.

V gene TRBV3-1 (or the pseudogene TRBV3-2) combines with J gene TRBJ1-2; 7 nucleotides line up with TRBD1. V lost 4 bases, J lost 4 bases, and 6 bases stayed unmatched. CDR3 length: 14 residues. Per the germline V gene, CDR1 is LGHDT and CDR2 is YNNKEL (reference sequence). CDR3 region: CASSRETGFYGYTF. The CDR3 nucleotides read TGTGCCAGCAGCCGCGAGACAGGGTTCTATGGCTACACCTTC.

The rearrangement joins TRBV15 to TRBJ1-2; TRBD1 matches at 12 bases. The CDR3 is 19 residues long. The junction had 15 bases not matched to a gene; V was cut back by 3 bases and J by 4 bases. CDR1 and CDR2 (germline): LNHNV, YYDKDF (reference sequence). Here the CDR3 DNA reads TGTGCCACCAGCAGGGATGGCCGCTCGGGACAGGGGGCAAGCTATGGCTACACCTTC. It encodes CATSRDGRSGQGASYGYTF.

This chain links TRBV6-4 with TRBJ2-3; a possible D gene is TRBD1 (6 bases). Trimming pared 2 bases from V and 0 bases from J, leaving 9 bases between. The germline V gene encodes CDR1 MRHNA and CDR2 SNTAGT. The length of the CDR3 is 15 residues. The CDR3 reads CASSDRGHSTDTQYF. The CDR3 DNA follows: TGTGCCAGCAGTGACAGGGGACATAGCACAGATACGCAGTATTTT.

The chain links TRBV4-1 to TRBJ2-5; 16 bases are a match to TRBD2. The CDR3 has 19 amino acids. CDR1 MGHRA and CDR2 YSYEKL come from the germline V gene. After removal of 0 bases from V and 2 bases from J, the junction contained 6 bases not matched to a gene. The CDR3: CASSQDPGLAGGNQETQYF. DNA of the CDR3: TGCGCCAGCAGCCAAGACCCGGGACTAGCGGGGGGGAATCAAGAGACCCAGTACTTC.